This TCR beta chain came from a study of vaccination effects on CD4 cells after COVID-19. The V end was cut by 6 bases, the J end by 12 bases, with 16 bases between. The CDR3 has 12 amino acids. Per the germline V gene, CDR1 is WNHNN and CDR2 is SYGVQD (reference sequence). Expansion of antigen-specific CD4+ T cells with viral peptide pools was carried out by the ViraFEST assay before sequencing. The culture ran for 10 days before CD4+ T cells were isolated. The healthy vaccine recipients, who had no prior SARS-CoV-2 infection, showed negative nucleocapsid antibodies. Cultures got half-medium changes with IL-2 on days 3 and 7. As concerns this clone: The antigen remains unidentified.

Study findings and constraints: Few convalescent patients were included, and no early post-infection timepoints were sampled.

Method: immunoSEQ multiplex PCR; TCRdb's copy keeps in-frame clones and lacks some. The data contain tens of thousands of clones, around 81% of them singletons. The receptor was derived from a human donor who received a COVID-19 vaccine. The chain links TRBV10-1 to TRBJ2-3; D may match TRBD1 or TRBD2 (5 bases each). Sequenced here: CD4+ T cells from PBMCs cultured with SARS-CoV-2 spike peptides, sampled before COVID-19 vaccination. The CDR3 sequence is CASSPGTPIQYF. CDR3 sequence (DNA): TGCGCCAGCAGCCCCGGGACCCCGATCCAGTATTTT.